A selection of T cell receptor beta chains follows, all from one sample in a study of cytomegalovirus exposure and HLA in healthy donors. Data came from immunoSEQ multiplex PCR; TCRdb stores just in-frame clones and leaves some out. This table has under 200,000 clones, over 65% appearing once. Sample: PBMCs. These receptors were taken from a woman aged 25-40 years in good health and CMV-seronegative. Both conserved end residues are part of each CDR3. D genes are given only for firm matches. Rows may omit the clone size; those that give it use once, few, many or a size class.

clone_size	v_call	d_call	j_call	cdr3_aa	cdr3_nt
few	TRBV4-3	.	TRBJ2-7	CASSHKGGGGPYEQYF	TGCGCCAGCAGCCACAAGGGCGGAGGAGGGCCTTACGAGCAGTACTTC
.	TRBV5-1	TRBD1	TRBJ1-6	CASSLQTGRNSPLHF	TGCGCCAGCAGCTTGCAGACAGGGAGGAATTCACCCCTCCACTTT
.	TRBV29-1	TRBD2	TRBJ2-7	CSAGGGVYTYEQYF	TGCAGCGCCGGGGGGGGCGTTTATACCTACGAGCAGTACTTC
few	TRBV5-5	.	TRBJ2-5	CASSLRTPQETQYF	TGTGCCAGCAGCTTGCGGACACCCCAAGAGACCCAGTACTTC
.	TRBV7-3	.	TRBJ2-2	CASSPNGGNTGELFF	TGTGCCAGCAGCCCCAACGGGGGGAACACCGGGGAGCTGTTTTTT
.	TRBV19	.	TRBJ2-4	CASSDKPAKNIQYF	TGTGCCAGTAGCGACAAGCCAGCCAAAAACATTCAGTACTTC
.	TRBV7-9	TRBD1	TRBJ1-6	CAVSEGTGSESPLHF	TGTGCCGTAAGCGAAGGGACAGGTAGTGAATCACCCCTCCACTTT
.	TRBV11-2	.	TRBJ1-4	CASSLGTGEGEKLFF	TGTGCCAGCAGCTTAGGGACGGGGGAGGGTGAAAAACTGTTTTTT
.	TRBV15	.	TRBJ2-2	CATSRDSQSAGELFF	TGTGCCACCAGCAGAGATAGCCAGTCAGCCGGGGAGCTGTTTTTT
.	TRBV6-6	.	TRBJ1-1	CASSYSRTVEAFF	TGTGCCAGCAGTTACTCGAGGACAGTTGAAGCTTTCTTT
.	TRBV7-6	.	TRBJ2-1	CASSLGRSPYNEQFF	TGTGCCAGCAGCTTAGGTAGGAGCCCCTACAATGAGCAGTTCTTC
.	TRBV27	TRBD2	TRBJ2-1	CASSLNGLADKQFF	TGTGCCAGCAGTTTAAACGGACTAGCGGATAAGCAGTTCTTC
.	TRBV4-2	.	TRBJ2-3	CVSSQGGSTQYF	TGTGTCAGCAGCCAAGGAGGGAGTACGCAGTATTTT
.	TRBV6-1	TRBD2	TRBJ2-5	CASRASGRGETQYF	TGTGCCAGCAGAGCTAGCGGGAGAGGGGAGACCCAGTACTTC
.	TRBV7-2	.	TRBJ1-3	CASSPRSSGNTIYF	TGTGCCAGCAGCCCCCGGAGCTCTGGAAACACCATATATTTT
few	TRBV19	TRBD1	TRBJ2-2	CASKRGQGNNGELFF	TGTGCCAGTAAAAGGGGACAGGGGAATAACGGGGAGCTGTTTTTT
.	TRBV7-9	.	TRBJ2-7	CASSLFPASSYEQYF	TGTGCCAGCAGCTTGTTTCCAGCGAGCTCCTACGAGCAGTACTTC
.	TRBV10-3	.	TRBJ1-1	CAISESAGNTEAFF	TGTGCCATCAGTGAGTCGGCAGGGAACACTGAAGCTTTCTTT
.	TRBV2	.	TRBJ2-2	CASSGVSTGELFF	TGTGCCAGTTCAGGGGTGAGCACCGGGGAGCTGTTTTTT
.	TRBV5-5	TRBD1	TRBJ2-3	CASSPSRTGPTDTQYF	TGTGCCAGCAGCCCATCCCGGACAGGGCCCACAGATACGCAGTATTTT
few	TRBV10-3	TRBD1	TRBJ1-1	CATGQGSEAFF	TGTGCCACCGGACAGGGCTCTGAAGCTTTCTTT
.	TRBV15	.	TRBJ1-2	CATSNQGGYGYTF	TGTGCCACCAGCAATCAGGGCGGCTATGGCTACACCTTC
.	TRBV7-2	TRBD2	TRBJ2-5	CASSLVLGGRQETQYF	TGTGCCAGCAGCTTAGTTTTGGGGGGGAGGCAAGAGACCCAGTACTTC
.	TRBV11-2	.	TRBJ2-1	CASNPTGQSYNEQFF	TGTGCCAGCAACCCAACAGGGCAGAGTTACAATGAGCAGTTCTTC
.	TRBV7-8	TRBD1	TRBJ2-1	CASSLSLGQKSDEQFF	TGTGCCAGCAGCTTAAGTTTGGGACAGAAGTCCGATGAGCAGTTCTTC
.	TRBV18	.	TRBJ1-3	CASSPAGNSGNTIYF	TGTGCCAGCTCACCGGCGGGGAACTCTGGAAACACCATATATTTT
.	TRBV18	.	TRBJ1-3	CASSPLTISGNTIYF	TGTGCCAGCTCACCTCTAACGATATCTGGAAACACCATATATTTT
.	TRBV7-9	.	TRBJ1-1	CASSLSAGFRVWNTEAFF	TGTGCCAGCAGCTTGAGTGCAGGGTTTAGGGTGTGGAACACTGAAGCTTTCTTT
.	TRBV25-1	.	TRBJ2-7	CASSEGAGYEQYF	TGTGCCAGCAGTGAGGGGGCAGGGTACGAGCAGTACTTC
.	TRBV9	TRBD1	TRBJ1-1	CASSVGDREGTEAFF	TGTGCCAGCAGCGTAGGTGACAGGGAAGGCACTGAAGCTTTCTTT
.	TRBV19	TRBD1	TRBJ1-4	CASNGQGWEKLFF	TGTGCCAGTAACGGACAGGGATGGGAAAAACTGTTTTTT
.	TRBV29-1	.	TRBJ2-1	CSVEAGLAYNEQFF	TGCAGCGTTGAAGCAGGGCTTGCCTACAATGAGCAGTTCTTC
.	TRBV9	.	TRBJ2-7	CASSRPGHSYEQYF	TGTGCCAGCAGCAGACCGGGACACAGCTACGAGCAGTACTTC
.	TRBV10-2	TRBD1	TRBJ1-2	CASSDPGQVWYGYTF	TGCGCCAGCAGTGATCCTGGACAGGTTTGGTATGGCTACACCTTC
.	TRBV6-4	.	TRBJ1-2	CASSDSVDSQTYGYTF	TGTGCCAGCAGTGACTCCGTTGACAGCCAAACTTATGGCTACACCTTC
.	TRBV11-3	.	TRBJ2-2	CASSLDGGAWELFF	TGTGCCAGCAGCTTAGACGGCGGGGCCTGGGAGCTGTTTTTT
.	TRBV9	.	TRBJ2-1	CASSVAGSTSYNEQFF	TGTGCCAGCAGCGTAGCTGGTAGTACCTCCTACAATGAGCAGTTCTTC
.	TRBV27	.	TRBJ1-2	CASSLVIGGGYTF	TGTGCCAGCAGTTTAGTAATCGGGGGTGGCTACACCTTC
few	TRBV6-6	TRBD1	TRBJ2-1	CATRQGGNEQFF	TGTGCCACCAGACAGGGTGGCAATGAGCAGTTCTTC
.	TRBV4-3	TRBD1	TRBJ2-2	CASSQEPWTGDNGELFF	TGCGCCAGCAGCCAAGAGCCGTGGACAGGGGATAACGGGGAGCTGTTTTTT
.	TRBV10-3	TRBD2	TRBJ2-2	CAISSNSGGATGELFF	TGTGCCATCAGTTCCAATAGCGGGGGGGCGACCGGGGAGCTGTTTTTT
once	TRBV19	TRBD2	TRBJ2-3	CASAGASTDTQYF	TGTGCCAGTGCGGGAGCTAGCACAGATACGCAGTATTTT
.	TRBV25-1	.	TRBJ1-3	CASRRTGHSGNTIYF	TGTGCCAGCAGACGAACAGGCCACTCTGGAAACACCATATATTTT
.	TRBV7-2	TRBD2	TRBJ2-2	CASSLRSGGTGELFF	TGTGCCAGCAGCTTAAGGTCGGGAGGGACCGGGGAGCTGTTTTTT
.	TRBV4-1	.	TRBJ2-7	CASSQVTSKYEQYF	TGCGCCAGCAGCCAAGTAACTAGCAAGTACGAGCAGTACTTC
.	TRBV9	TRBD1	TRBJ1-6	CASGKGQDNSPLHF	TGTGCCAGCGGAAAAGGACAGGATAATTCACCCCTCCACTTT
.	TRBV14	.	TRBJ2-7	CASSQDRVGEQYF	TGTGCCAGCAGCCAAGATCGTGTCGGCGAGCAGTACTTC
.	TRBV5-1	.	TRBJ2-3	CASRLGAFADTQYF	TGCGCCAGCAGGTTAGGGGCTTTCGCAGATACGCAGTATTTT
.	TRBV19	TRBD1	TRBJ2-3	CASSIIRQGAGEKTDTQYF	TGTGCCAGTAGTATAATTCGACAGGGGGCCGGTGAGAAGACAGATACGCAGTATTTT